One and the same sample provided the 27 T cell receptor beta chains below, sequenced in a study of regulatory dendritic cells for organ transplantation. This table comes from immunoSEQ multiplex PCR, and its TCRdb copy is limited to in-frame clones, with some not included. The sample gives about 38,000 clones, under 95% of which show up once; over 0.09% is in the top ten. Sequences were obtained from naive CD8+ T cells from blood. Subset given: CD45RA+ naive T cells. The receptors originated from a human donor in good health.

The chain combines TRBV9 with TRBJ2-3; the D gene is possibly TRBD2 (7 bases). This CDR3 spans 16 amino acids. V was pared by 0 bases and J by 1 base, with 12 bases between. The germline gives CDR1 SGDLS, CDR2 YYNGEE. This CDR3 is CASSVGEGGGTDTQYF. The CDR3 DNA follows: TGTGCCAGCAGCGTAGGGGAGGGGGGAGGCACAGATACGCAGTATTTT.

The gene calls are TRBV7-3 and TRBJ2-2, with TRBD2 matching 10 bases. The V segment lost 5 bases and the J segment 6 bases; nucleotides outside the gene matches: 6. Germline V lookup: CDR1 SGHTA, CDR2 FQGTGA. CDR3 size: 15 residues. CDR3 coding DNA: TGTGCCAGCAGCCCCCGACTAGCGGGTGCCGGGGAGCTGTTTTTT. Its protein product is CASSPRLAGAGELFF.

The table lists this clone with a count of one. A junction boundary mismatches the germline segment, possibly from a read error. V is TRBV27 and J is TRBJ2-7; D is perhaps TRBD1 (6 bases). Germline lookup yields CDR1 MNHEY and CDR2 SMNVEV (reference sequence). This CDR3 spans 18 amino acids. The CDR3 is CASSDFPQTGIRAYGQYF. Here the CDR3 DNA reads TGTGCCAGCAGTGACTTCCCTCAAACAGGGATTAGGGCCTACGGGCAGTACTTC.

The chain couples TRBV10-2 to TRBJ1-1, with a tentative D call TRBD1 (5 bases). The length of the CDR3 is 16 residues. Per the germline V gene, CDR1 is WSHSY and CDR2 is SAAADI. Trimming took 2 bases from V and 7 from J, leaving 20 bases between them. CDR3: CASSELGQFPAGEAFF. CDR3 nucleotides: TGCGCCAGCAGTGAGCTGGGGCAATTCCCGGCGGGTGAAGCTTTCTTT.

This clone has only one observation. This sequence joins TRBV2 and TRBJ2-3, with D unclear. CDR3 length: 15 residues. Germline lookup yields CDR1 SNHLY and CDR2 FYNNEI. Trimming removed 6 bases from V and 0 bases from J, with 13 bases in between. CDR3 amino acids: CASRGTRTSTDTQYF. CDR3 sequence (DNA): TGTGCCAGCAGGGGAACACGAACTAGCACAGATACGCAGTATTTT. Variable domain in full (rest from reference TRBV2 and TRBJ2-3): EPEVTQTPSHQVTQMGQEVILRCVPISNHLYFYWYRQILGQKVEFLVSFYNNEISEKSEIFDDQFSVERPDGSNFTLKIRSTKLEDSAMYFCASRGTRTSTDTQYFGPGTRLTVL.

V usage is TRBV7-2 and J usage is TRBJ2-7; D is uncertain. The ends were cut back, 3 bases at V and 0 bases at J, with 12 bases in the middle. Germline V gives CDR1 SGHTA, CDR2 FQGNSA. The CDR3 contains 15 residues. CDR3 residues: CASSFTSMSSYEQYF. The DNA for the CDR3 is TGTGCCAGCAGCTTTACCTCGATGAGCTCCTACGAGCAGTACTTC.

The J gene is TRBJ2-4, the V gene TRBV27; TRBD2 matches at 9 bases. Germline lookup yields CDR1 MNHEY and CDR2 SMNVEV (reference sequence). Trimming took 3 bases from V and 1 from J; bases not matched to a gene: 13. The CDR3 extends over 19 amino acids. The CDR3 region is CASSLGGGAIEWAKNIQYF. For the CDR3, the DNA is TGTGCCAGCAGTTTGGGCGGGGGGGCCATTGAGTGGGCCAAAAACATTCAGTACTTC.

The chain recombines TRBV12-5 with TRBJ2-1, with D possibly being TRBD1 (6 bases). V was trimmed by 0 bases and J by 13 bases, leaving 28 bases between them. The CDR3 is made up of 18 amino acids. Germline-derived CDR1 and CDR2 are LGHNT and FRNRAP. In nucleotides, the CDR3 is TGTGCTAGTGGTTTGGTAAAGGGGGTCCAGTCTGGTTTGGGATTTCAGTTCTTC. The encoded protein is CASGLVKGVQSGLGFQFF.

The chain links TRBV5-6 to TRBJ1-2; a weak D match, TRBD1 (5 bases). There are 13 residues in the CDR3. V lost 1 base to trimming and J lost 6 bases, with 10 bases between them. Germline CDR1 is SGHDT and CDR2 is YYEEEE. This CDR3 is CASSLRGFDGYTF. As DNA, the CDR3 is TGTGCCAGCAGCTTGCGGGGGTTTGATGGCTACACCTTC.

The rearrangement uses TRBV28 and TRBJ2-7, with TRBD1 as a possible D gene (5 bases). Germline CDR1 reads MDHEN; CDR2 reads SYDVKM. With 1 base removed from V and 2 bases from J, the gap between germline ends came to 15 bases. This CDR3 contains 16 residues. In DNA form, the CDR3 reads TGTGCCAGCAGTTTATACGGTCTAGGGGCACCCTACGAGCAGTACTTC. This sequence encodes CASSLYGLGAPYEQYF.

The V and J genes are TRBV23-1 and TRBJ2-6; no clear D gene. TRBV23-1 is marked as an open reading frame, function uncertain. Trimming removed 10 bases from V and 5 bases from J, with 15 bases in between. The CDR3 has 14 amino acids. In DNA form, the CDR3 reads TGCGCCACCCGAGGTGGCCCCTGGGCCAACGTCCTGACTTTC. Protein sequence: CATRGGPWANVLTF.

The chain couples TRBV7-8 to TRBJ2-1; 13 bases line up with TRBD2. Germline V gene sequence: CDR1 SGHVS, CDR2 FQNEAQ. V lost 11 bases, J lost 6 bases, and 4 bases stayed unmatched. This CDR3 contains 13 residues. The CDR3 spells CAAGTSGTNEQFF. The CDR3 DNA is TGTGCCGCGGGGACTAGCGGGACCAATGAGCAGTTCTTC.

The rearrangement joins TRBV9 to TRBJ2-1; TRBD2 aligns across 9 bases. The CDR3 spans 13 residues. V shed 8 bases and J 4 bases; nucleotides not matched to a gene: 4. From germline, CDR1 is SGDLS and CDR2 YYNGEE. The CDR3 here is CASGTSGYNEQFF. CDR3 nucleotide sequence: TGTGCCAGTGGAACTAGCGGGTACAATGAGCAGTTCTTC.

V usage is TRBV27 and J usage is TRBJ2-1; no reliable D call. Germline-derived CDR1 and CDR2 are MNHEY and SMNVEV (reference sequence). The CDR3 has 13 amino acids. The ends were cut back, 0 bases at V and 5 bases at J, with 5 bases in the middle. The CDR3 region is CASSLSPNNEQFF. For the CDR3, the DNA is TGTGCCAGCAGTTTATCCCCTAACAATGAGCAGTTCTTC.

The chain carries TRBV15 and TRBJ2-5; 9 bases are a match to TRBD2. Germline lookup yields CDR1 LNHNV and CDR2 YYDKDF (reference sequence). The length of the CDR3 is 16 residues. V was pared by 3 bases and J by 0 bases, with 5 bases of the junction left unmatched. CDR3 loop: CATSSGSGGYQETQYF. The CDR3 DNA sequence: TGTGCCACCAGCAGCGGTAGCGGGGGCTACCAAGAGACCCAGTACTTC.

V is TRBV11-2 and J is TRBJ1-4, with 7 positions matching TRBD1. The V and J ends lost 4 bases and 0 bases, in that order; junction bases with no gene match: 8. The CDR3 contains 17 residues. Germline V CDR1 and CDR2: SGHAT, FQNNGV. The CDR3, as DNA: TGTGCCAGCAGCTACAGGGGAAGAGCTGCAACTAATGAAAAACTGTTTTTT. It encodes CASSYRGRAATNEKLFF.

In its sample, this clone was seen once. The chain combines TRBV27 with TRBJ1-1; perhaps TRBD1 as D (5 bases). The germline gives CDR1 MNHEY, CDR2 SMNVEV (reference sequence). The germline V and J ends were trimmed by 3 bases and 0 bases, with 11 bases remaining between them. The CDR3 length is 15 residues. Here the CDR3 DNA reads TGTGCCAGCAGTTTCTCCGGGACGCTGAACACTGAAGCTTTCTTT. Translating it yields CASSFSGTLNTEAFF.

The genes are TRBV28 and TRBJ2-1; 7 nucleotides align to TRBD2. V lost 6 bases to trimming and J lost 4 bases; unmatched junction nucleotides: 6. This CDR3 has 14 amino acids. Germline V gene lookup returns CDR1 MDHEN and CDR2 SYDVKM. CDR3 DNA sequence: TGTGCCAGCAGGCTACTAGCGTCTTACAATGAGCAGTTCTTC. Translating gives CASRLLASYNEQFF.

The chain recombines TRBV10-2 with TRBJ2-5; the D gene is possibly TRBD1 (6 bases). From germline, CDR1 is WSHSY and CDR2 SAAADI. The CDR3 is 14 residues long. V was shortened by 7 bases and J by 7 bases, with 19 bases between the two germline ends. Here the CDR3 DNA reads TGCGCCAGCACCGGACAGCAACTAATGGGGACCCAGTACTTC. It specifies CASTGQQLMGTQYF.

The gene calls are TRBV4-1 and TRBJ1-1; no reliable D call. Germline V gives CDR1 MGHRA, CDR2 YSYEKL. V dropped 7 bases and J dropped 1 base, with 16 bases sitting between them. This CDR3 is 15 amino acids long. CDR3 loop: CASKGQILGNTEAFF. The CDR3 DNA follows: TGCGCCAGCAAAGGGCAGATATTGGGGAACACTGAAGCTTTCTTT.

The rearrangement links TRBV7-6 to TRBJ2-3, with a weak D call TRBD1 (6 bases). V was shortened by 1 base and J by 4 bases, with 12 bases between the two germline ends. The CDR3 runs to 15 residues. Per the germline V gene, CDR1 is SGHVS and CDR2 is FNYEAQ. CDR3 residues: CASSLVGGEADTQYF. CDR3 bases: TGTGCCAGCAGCTTAGTAGGGGGAGAGGCAGATACGCAGTATTTT.

This rearrangement joins TRBV10-1 to TRBJ2-7; D unclear. Germline V gene data show CDR1 as WNHNN and CDR2 as SYGVQD (reference sequence). V lost 8 bases to trimming and J lost 3 bases, with 11 bases between them. The CDR3 sequence is 12 residues long. The CDR3 sequence: CASRRDFYEQYF. The CDR3 DNA reads as TGCGCCAGCCGGAGAGACTTCTACGAGCAGTACTTC.

V usage is TRBV6-5 and J usage is TRBJ1-2; 9 nucleotides align to TRBD1. This CDR3 is 13 amino acids long. V shed 2 bases and J 7 bases; nucleotides not matched to a gene: 2. Germline V CDR1 and CDR2: MNHEY, SVGAGI. In nucleotides, the CDR3 is TGTGCCAGCAGTTACGTGACAGGGGGTGGCTACACCTTC. Translating it yields CASSYVTGGGYTF.

This chain links TRBV6-5 with TRBJ2-3; D ambiguous. The CDR3 spans 15 residues. Trimming cost V 6 bases and J 2 bases, with 15 bases left between them. In germline, CDR1 is MNHEY, CDR2 SVGAGI. CDR3 region: CASRMDGSDTDTQYF. The CDR3 DNA reads as TGTGCCAGCAGGATGGACGGGTCGGACACAGATACGCAGTATTTT.

Only one count was recorded for this clone. The CDR3 DNA reads TGTGCCACTAGCGGGAGGCCAACCTACGAGCAGTACTTC. Translating gives CATSGRPTYEQYF. The chain joins TRBV19 to TRBJ2-7, with 11 bases aligning to TRBD2. After removal of 10 bases from V and 2 bases from J, the junction contained 4 bases not matched to a gene. Germline V gives CDR1 LNHDA, CDR2 SQIVND (reference sequence). This CDR3 has 13 amino acids.

The rearrangement uses TRBV6-1 and TRBJ2-7; TRBD2 is a possible D gene (6 bases). V was cut by 8 bases and J by 6 bases, with 20 bases left in between. The CDR3 sequence is 14 residues long. Germline CDR1 and CDR2: MNHNS and SASEGT. The CDR3 bases are TGTGCCAGCTTGGGGATTGGGGGGTCCGTCGAGCAGTACTTC. Its protein is CASLGIGGSVEQYF.

The rearrangement links TRBV4-1 to TRBJ1-2; a weak D match, TRBD1 (5 bases). V gave up 4 bases and J gave up 8 bases, with 17 bases separating them. Germline V gene data show CDR1 as MGHRA and CDR2 as YSYEKL. There are 14 residues in the CDR3. The CDR3 loop reads CASSPFGGDVGYTF. The CDR3 region has the DNA TGCGCCAGCAGCCCCTTCGGGGGGGATGTAGGCTACACCTTC.